In its sample, the clone carrying this TCR beta chain was seen a few times. The antigen remains undetermined. V was pared by 1 base and J by 5 bases, with 14 bases between. CDR1 and CDR2 from the germline V gene are SGHTA and FQGNSA. This CDR3 region has 15 residues. The data derive from a study of beta chain features in type 1 diabetes. Study context: Examination covered around 98 million sorted cells spanning all samples.

The study, taken as a whole, reports: Among patients with Type 1 diabetes, TCRB CDR3s were moderately but significantly shorter in every one of the four CD4+ subsets.

Expressed TCRB transcripts got sequenced, as all isolated RNA was reverse transcribed. Naive, central memory and regulatory T cell samples averaged about 3.4 million reads. The repertoire was sequenced with immunoSEQ multiplex PCR; TCRdb's copy has only in-frame clones and lacks some. The profile shows some 190,000 clones, approximately 8.4% of them singletons. The sample comprised central memory CD4+ T cells from blood. This chain joins TRBV7-2 and TRBJ1-2; tentative D call: TRBD1 (5 bases). The clonotype comes from a young man with type 1 diabetes. The CDR3 DNA reads as TGTGCCAGCAGCTTAGAGCGGAGGGGACCGTATGGCTACACCTTC. Protein product: CASSLERRGPYGYTF.